The clone carrying this T cell receptor (beta chain) has ten or more counts. Its antigen is as yet unknown. This sample was taken from a study of human T cells and chemical hapten exposure. For the study at large: Sensitization was performed using 2% DPC on a roughly 2 cm by roughly 2 cm upper inner arm skin site.

Time point: patch test 3, about 24 weeks after DPC sensitization. The treatment is: therapeutic diphenylcyclopropenone sensitization with weekly scalp DPC. Alopecia patients, 18 to 70 years old and DPC-suitable, served as donors. Study observations and caveats: Donors in the study had alopecia, meaning their immune response may differ from healthy people's.

CDR3 length equals 15 residues. V lost 1 base and J lost 3, with 10 bases in between. Per germline, CDR1 SGHTA and CDR2 FQGNSA. Individual cDNA molecules each carried unique molecular identifiers attached by the library. In TCRdb, the RACE reads were re-called with MiXCR into one record per CDR3 protein. Among some 84,000 distinct CDR3 sequences listed, 11% were seen once. This sequence was found in a woman between 50 and 59 years old with alopecia areata. Some clones in this sample may be carry-over from other donors' samples. The rearrangement links TRBV7-2 to TRBJ1-5; D remains ambiguous. Sequences were derived from whole blood, sampled in connection with sensitization to the hapten diphenylcyclopropenone (DPC). The CDR3 DNA sequence: TGTGCCAGCAGCTTAGGCCTGTCCCCCAATCAGCCCCAGCATTTT. Amino acid sequence: CASSLGLSPNQPQHF.